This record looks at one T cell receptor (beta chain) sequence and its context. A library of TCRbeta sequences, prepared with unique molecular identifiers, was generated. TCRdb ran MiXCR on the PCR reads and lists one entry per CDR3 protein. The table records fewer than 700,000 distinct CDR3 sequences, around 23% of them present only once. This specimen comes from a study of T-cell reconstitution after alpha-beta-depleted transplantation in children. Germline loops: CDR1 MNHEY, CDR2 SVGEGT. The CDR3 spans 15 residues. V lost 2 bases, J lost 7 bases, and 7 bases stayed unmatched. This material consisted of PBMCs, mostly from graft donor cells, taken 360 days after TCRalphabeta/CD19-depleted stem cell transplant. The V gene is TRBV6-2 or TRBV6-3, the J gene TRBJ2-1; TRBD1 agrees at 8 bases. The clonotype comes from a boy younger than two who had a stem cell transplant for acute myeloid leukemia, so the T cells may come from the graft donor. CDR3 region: CASSYLDRAPNEQFF. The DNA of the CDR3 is TGTGCCAGCAGTTACCTGGACAGGGCCCCAAATGAGCAGTTCTTC.